Below are 8 T cell receptor beta chains sequenced from a single sample in a study of T cells in Graves' hyperthyroidism and ophthalmopathy. Authors of the study amplified TCR beta CDR3 regions from RNA transcripts. First-round RT-PCR of the TCR CDR3 relied on the HTBI primer set. One entry per CDR3 protein, called by TCRdb with MiXCR from the multiplex PCR reads. The sample lists about 640,000 distinct CDR3 sequences, less than 25% seen once, with over 30% in the top ten. The specimen was blood. All receptors come from a man aged 25 to 45 with Graves' ophthalmopathy.

In this sample, this clonotype turned up many times. V is TRBV7-8 and J is TRBJ2-3, with D perhaps matching TRBD1 or TRBD2 (5 bases each). Deletions cut 5 bases from V and 4 bases from J, with 16 bases between. Germline CDR1 is SGHVS and CDR2 is FQNEAQ. The CDR3 consists of 15 residues. The CDR3 nucleotides are TGTGCCAGCAGCCCGGGGACCTCCACAGCAGATACGCAGTATTTT. Translating it yields CASSPGTSTADTQYF. The entire variable domain, with the rest obtained from reference TRBV7-8 and TRBJ2-3, is as follows: GAGVSQSPRYKVAKRGQDVALRCDPISGHVSLFWYQQALGQGPEFLTYFQNEAQLDKSGLPSDRFFAERPEGSVSTLKIQRTQQEDSAVYLCASSPGTSTADTQYFGPGTRLTVL.

In its sample, this clonotype was seen a few times. V is TRBV27 and J is TRBJ2-7; a possible D gene is TRBD1 (5 bases). Looked up from germline, CDR1 is MNHEY and CDR2 is SMNVEV (reference sequence). The CDR3 consists of 16 residues. Trimming pared 3 bases from V and 1 base from J, leaving 16 bases between. CDR3: CASSFVWGVRSYEQYF. CDR3 in DNA: TGTGCCAGCAGTTTCGTCTGGGGCGTAAGGTCCTACGAGCAGTACTTC.

This CDR3 is CASSLKGTRTFF. DNA for the CDR3: TGTGCCAGCAGCTTAAAGGGGACTAGGACTTTCTTT. The chain recombines TRBV7-2 with TRBJ1-1; D perhaps matches TRBD1 (5 bases). The V end lost 2 bases, the J end lost 12 bases, and 13 bases lay between the germline ends. The CDR3 loop spans 12 amino acids. The germline CDR1 and CDR2 sequences are SGHTA and FQGNSA.

CDR3 nucleotides: TGTGCCAGCAGCTTAGTGTACAGGGGCCAAGAGACCCAGTACTTC. Its translation: CASSLVYRGQETQYF. The V gene is TRBV7-2, the J gene TRBJ2-5; 7 bases match TRBD1. The CDR3 sequence is 15 residues long. The germline V gene has CDR1 SGHTA and CDR2 FQGNSA. Trimming at V came to 1 base and at J to 1 base, leaving 3 bases not matched to a gene.

In its sample, this clonotype was seen many times. The gene calls are TRBV28 and TRBJ1-1; tentative D call: TRBD1 (5 bases). The length of the CDR3 is 20 residues. In germline, CDR1 is MDHEN, CDR2 SYDVKM. Trimming removed 2 bases from V and 4 bases from J, with 29 bases in between. CDR3 DNA: TGTGCCAGCAGTTTAGAGAACTATGGGGGACCACAACCTTATATCACTGAAGCTTTCTTT. It translates to CASSLENYGGPQPYITEAFF.

This clonotype occurred a few times. V gene TRBV20-1 combines with J gene TRBJ2-7; no clear D gene. CDR1 and CDR2 from the germline V gene are DFQATT and SNEGSKA (reference sequence). V was shortened by 5 bases and J by 5 bases, with 16 bases between the two germline ends. This CDR3 contains 13 residues. The CDR3, as DNA: TGCAGTGCTTTACCTAGTAGCCTCAACGAGCAGTACTTC. Translating it yields CSALPSSLNEQYF.

The V and J genes are TRBV20-1 and TRBJ2-1; 13 bases fit TRBD2. Unmatched junction bases numbered 9, after V lost 0 bases and J lost 7 bases. This CDR3 spans 17 amino acids. Germline assignment: CDR1 DFQATT and CDR2 SNEGSKA (reference sequence). CDR3: CSARDRGTSGKWNEQFF. CDR3 nucleotide sequence: TGCAGTGCTAGAGATCGCGGGACTAGCGGGAAGTGGAATGAGCAGTTCTTC.

This clonotype has at least ten counts. The V call is TRBV5-1, the J call TRBJ2-7, with D perhaps TRBD1 (6 bases). The germline V gene encodes CDR1 SGHRS and CDR2 YFSETQ. The CDR3 is 15 amino acids. Deletions cut 2 bases from V and 3 bases from J, with 15 bases between. The CDR3 here is CASSFGDISDYEQYF. For the CDR3, the DNA is TGCGCCAGCAGCTTCGGGGACATATCAGACTACGAGCAGTACTTC.